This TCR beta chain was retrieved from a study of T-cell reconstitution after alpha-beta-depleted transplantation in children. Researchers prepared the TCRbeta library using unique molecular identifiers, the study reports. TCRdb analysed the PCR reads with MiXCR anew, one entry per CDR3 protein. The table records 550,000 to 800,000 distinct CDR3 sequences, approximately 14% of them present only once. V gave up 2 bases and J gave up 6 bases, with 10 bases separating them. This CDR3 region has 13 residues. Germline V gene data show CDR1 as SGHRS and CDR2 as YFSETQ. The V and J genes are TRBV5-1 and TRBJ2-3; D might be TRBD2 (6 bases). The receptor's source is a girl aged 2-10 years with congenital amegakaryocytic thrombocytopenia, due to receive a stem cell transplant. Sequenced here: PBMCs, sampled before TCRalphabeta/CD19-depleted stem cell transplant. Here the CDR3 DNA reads TGCGCCAGCAGCTTAGAGGGACTGGATACGCAGTATTTT. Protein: CASSLEGLDTQYF.